Each of the 20 T cell receptor beta chains below was sequenced from the same sample in a study of T cells in localized non-small cell lung cancer. Produced via immunoSEQ multiplex PCR; TCRdb's table is partial and in-frame only. The table lists fewer than 40,000 clones, 78% of them singletons. The sample was peripheral blood, taken before any cancer treatment. Receptor source: a male donor aged 60 or over with stage II squamous cell lung carcinoma.

This rearrangement joins TRBV29-1 to TRBJ2-7; 7 nucleotides align to TRBD2. The CDR3 is made up of 15 amino acids. Germline V gives CDR1 SQVTM, CDR2 ANQGSEA. V lost 4 bases and J lost 0; bases outside the gene matches: 9. The CDR3 DNA follows: TGCAGCGTTGGGGGGGGACTCAAGAGCTCCTACGAGCAGTACTTC. This translates into CSVGGGLKSSYEQYF.

The rearrangement joins TRBV6-4 to TRBJ2-3, with D uncertain. Trimming stripped 6 bases from V and 4 bases from J, with 14 bases between. Looked up from germline, CDR1 is MRHNA and CDR2 is SNTAGT. The CDR3 extends over 14 amino acids. CDR3 sequence reads: CASSHYLTSDTQYF. DNA of the CDR3: TGTGCCAGCAGCCATTACCTCACCTCAGATACGCAGTATTTT.

J is TRBJ1-1 and V is TRBV7-9, with D maybe TRBD1 (5 bases). V was cut by 5 bases and J by 3 bases, with 25 bases left in between. This CDR3 spans 18 amino acids. Germline CDR1 and CDR2: SEHNR and FQNEAQ (reference sequence). The CDR3, as DNA: TGTGCCAGCAGCATCCTGCGTGAGGCAGGGCCTAAGGACACTGAAGCTTTCTTT. It yields the protein CASSILREAGPKDTEAFF.

The chain uses TRBV6-1 and TRBJ2-3; no firm D call. This CDR3 comprises 13 residues. Germline V lookup: CDR1 MNHNS, CDR2 SASEGT. The V and J ends lost 6 bases and 0 bases respectively, with 7 bases between them. In DNA form, the CDR3 reads TGTGCCAGCAGGCCGATTAGCACAGATACGCAGTATTTT. Its translation: CASRPISTDTQYF.

This sequence joins TRBV6-5 and TRBJ2-5; D not certain. Germline V gene data show CDR1 as MNHEY and CDR2 as SVGAGI. V was pared by 10 bases and J by 2 bases, with 17 bases between. The CDR3 covers 14 residues. This chain's CDR3 is CATRRWVSQETQYF. DNA for the CDR3: TGTGCCACCCGACGTTGGGTATCTCAAGAGACCCAGTACTTC.

The chain is built from TRBV27 and TRBJ1-1; D may be TRBD1 (6 bases). The CDR3 consists of 16 residues. V gave up 3 bases and J gave up 3 bases, with 17 bases separating them. Germline V gene data show CDR1 as MNHEY and CDR2 as SMNVEV (reference sequence). In DNA, the CDR3 is TGTGCCAGCAGTTTGGGATTGGGGGCTGCGGACACTGAAGCTTTCTTT. This codes for CASSLGLGAADTEAFF.

This chain connects TRBV5-5 to TRBJ2-2; D gene ambiguous. CDR3 length: 13 amino acids. V dropped 0 bases and J dropped 9 bases, with 9 bases sitting between them. Germline CDR1 and CDR2: SGHKS and YYEKEE (reference sequence). This chain's CDR3 is CASSLDHFWELFF. Written as DNA, the CDR3 is TGTGCCAGCAGCTTGGATCACTTCTGGGAGCTGTTTTTT.

This clone was seen more than once but under ten times. The V call is TRBV2, the J call TRBJ1-5; 9 bases match TRBD1. V trimming: 6 bases; J trimming: 2 bases; junction bases outside the gene matches: 11. Per the germline V gene, CDR1 is SNHLY and CDR2 is FYNNEI. This CDR3 comprises 17 residues. The DNA of the CDR3 is TGTGCCAGCAGGCGGGACAGGGTTGGAGGGGGCAATCAGCCCCAGCATTTT. This encodes CASRRDRVGGGNQPQHF.

The genes are TRBV13 and TRBJ1-1; tentative D call: TRBD1 (5 bases). V lost 5 bases and J lost 8, with 15 bases in between. The CDR3 is 13 residues long. Germline assignment: CDR1 PRHDT and CDR2 FYEKMQ (reference sequence). In DNA form, the CDR3 reads TGTGCCAGCAGCCCGACACCGGGACGCGAAGCTTTCTTT. Protein: CASSPTPGREAFF.

This clone was counted a few times. The chain uses TRBV14 and TRBJ1-1; D is undetermined. Trimming shortened V by 4 bases and J by 1 base, and 22 bases separated the two germline ends. The CDR3 sequence is 18 residues long. Germline assignment: CDR1 SGHDN and CDR2 FVKESK. The CDR3 spells CASSRFRFFGLANTEAFF. DNA for the CDR3: TGTGCCAGCAGCCGATTTCGGTTTTTTGGGCTGGCGAACACTGAAGCTTTCTTT.

This chain links TRBV30 with TRBJ2-5; D not resolved. The CDR3 is made up of 11 amino acids. Trimming cost V 0 bases and J 2 bases, with 1 base left between them. Germline V gene data show CDR1 as GTSNPN and CDR2 as SVGIG (reference sequence). The CDR3 region is CAWSVQETQYF. The CDR3 DNA sequence: TGTGCCTGGAGTGTACAAGAGACCCAGTACTTC. Complete variable domain (other parts from reference TRBV30 and TRBJ2-5): SQTIHQWPATLVQPVGSPLSLECTVEGTSNPNLYWYRQAAGRGLQLLFYSVGIGQISSEVPQNLSASRPQDRQFILSSKKLLLSDSGFYLCAWSVQETQYFGPGTRLLVL.

V usage is TRBV19 and J usage is TRBJ1-3; D remains ambiguous. The germline V gene has CDR1 LNHDA and CDR2 SQIVND (reference sequence). V was shortened by 8 bases and J by 0 bases, with 8 bases between the two germline ends. This CDR3 region has 13 residues. The DNA for the CDR3 is TGTGCCAGTCGAGAGGGCTCTGGAAACACCATATATTTT. This translates into CASREGSGNTIYF.

This chain uses TRBV5-4 with TRBJ2-7; 9 bases are shared with TRBD1. The CDR3 has 15 residues. The V segment lost 4 bases and the J segment 5 bases; nucleotides outside the gene matches: 10. CDR1 is SGHNT, CDR2 YYREEE, per germline (reference sequence). CDR3 DNA sequence: TGTGCCAGCAGCAAACCGGGACAGGGTTTACACGAGCAGTACTTC. Translation gives CASSKPGQGLHEQYF.

V usage is TRBV4-1 and J usage is TRBJ1-2, with D possibly being TRBD1 (5 bases). V was cut by 2 bases and J by 1 base, with 17 bases left in between. Per the germline V gene, CDR1 is MGHRA and CDR2 is YSYEKL. This CDR3 spans 17 amino acids. The CDR3 DNA reads as TGCGCCAGCAGCCAACCTACCCTGATGGGGGGTAACTATGGCTACACCTTC. It specifies CASSQPTLMGGNYGYTF.

The chain links TRBV14 to TRBJ2-5, with 9 bases aligning to TRBD1. The germline gives CDR1 SGHDN, CDR2 FVKESK. With V trimmed by 10 bases and J by 2 bases, 8 bases remained unmatched. This CDR3 spans 14 amino acids. CDR3 residues: CATKDRGKQETQYF. CDR3 DNA sequence: TGTGCCACCAAGGACAGGGGTAAACAAGAGACCCAGTACTTC.

This clone was counted a single time. This chain uses TRBV11-3 with TRBJ2-1; no reliable D call. Germline-derived CDR1 and CDR2 are SGHNT and YENEEA. Trimming left V 7 bases short and J 7 bases short, with 8 bases between. CDR3 size: 11 residues. In DNA form, the CDR3 reads TGTGCCAGCACCGCATCGAATGAGCAGTTCTTC. Protein: CASTASNEQFF.

V usage is TRBV5-4 and J usage is TRBJ1-2, with 8 bases fitting TRBD1. The V gene's germline CDR1 is SGHNT and CDR2 YYREEE (reference sequence). The ends lost 5 bases at V and 8 bases at J; junction bases unmatched: 8. There are 13 residues in the CDR3. The CDR3 reads CASRAQTGDGYTF. CDR3 sequence (DNA): TGTGCCAGCAGGGCCCAGACAGGGGACGGCTACACCTTC.

The chain combines TRBV5-6 with TRBJ1-2; no definite D call. CDR1 is SGHDT, CDR2 YYEEEE, per germline. There are 12 residues in the CDR3. The V end was cut by 0 bases, the J end by 8 bases, with 8 bases between. The DNA for the CDR3 is TGTGCCAGCAGCTTGGTTTCGGGGGGCTACACCTTC. Translated, it gives CASSLVSGGYTF. The full variable domain, rest sourced from reference TRBV5-6 and TRBJ1-2, is DAGVTQSPTHLIKTRGQQVTLRCSPKSGHDTVSWYQQALGQGPQFIFQYYEEEERQRGNFPDRFSGHQFPNYSSELNVNALLLGDSALYLCASSLVSGGYTFGSGTRLTVV.

This chain links TRBV14 with TRBJ2-1; possibly TRBD2 for D (5 bases). V was trimmed by 0 bases and J by 0 bases, leaving 12 bases between them. CDR1 is SGHDN, CDR2 FVKESK, per germline. CDR3 size: 17 residues. CDR3 DNA: TGTGCCAGCAGCCAAGACCGAGCGGCTAGCTCCTACAATGAGCAGTTCTTC. Its protein product is CASSQDRAASSYNEQFF.

The J gene is TRBJ1-2, the V gene TRBV5-1; maybe TRBD1 (6 bases). The CDR3 totals 15 residues. V dropped 6 bases and J dropped 4 bases, with 19 bases sitting between them. The germline V gene encodes CDR1 SGHRS and CDR2 YFSETQ. CDR3 sequence (DNA): TGCGCCAGCACCCTAGTGGGGGGCGCGAGCTATGGCTACACCTTC. Residues: CASTLVGGASYGYTF.